These T cell receptor beta chains were read from a single sample in a study of blood T cell repertoires in COVID-19. Assay: immunoSEQ multiplex PCR; the TCRdb copy retains only in-frame clones and omits some. The sample has more than 250,000 clones, over 80% seen once; the top ten hold 6% to 8%. The material sequenced was peripheral blood. These receptors all come from a woman in her forties or fifties with COVID-19, enrolled during active disease. The CDR3 runs from the conserved cysteine through the conserved F or W. D genes are given only for firm matches. Only some rows state a clone size, as once, few, many or a class for expanded clones.

v_call: TRBV27
clone_size: -
d_call: -
j_call: TRBJ2-7
cdr3_aa: CASSTWIGQTSYEQYF
cdr3_nt: TGTGCCAGCAGCACCTGGATCGGACAGACCTCCTACGAGCAGTACTTC

v_call: TRBV27
clone_size: -
d_call: -
j_call: TRBJ1-4
cdr3_aa: CASSFNNEKLFF
cdr3_nt: TGTGCCAGCAGTTTCAATAATGAAAAACTGTTTTTT

v_call: TRBV3-1/TRBV3-2
clone_size: once
d_call: TRBD1
j_call: TRBJ2-7
cdr3_aa: CASSQDQWDRGAYEQYF
cdr3_nt: TGTGCCAGCAGCCAAGATCAGTGGGACAGGGGAGCCTACGAGCAGTACTTC

v_call: TRBV19
clone_size: -
d_call: -
j_call: TRBJ1-5
cdr3_aa: CASSIGEVSNQPQHF
cdr3_nt: TGTGCCAGTAGTATAGGAGAGGTTAGCAATCAGCCCCAGCATTTT

v_call: TRBV27
clone_size: few
d_call: TRBD1
j_call: TRBJ1-2
cdr3_aa: CASSLFGRGPVIGYTF
cdr3_nt: TGTGCCAGCAGTTTATTTGGCAGGGGGCCGGTAATTGGCTACACCTTC

v_call: TRBV11-2
clone_size: -
d_call: TRBD1
j_call: TRBJ2-4
cdr3_aa: CASSFPQGQLAKNIQYF
cdr3_nt: TGTGCCAGCAGCTTCCCACAGGGGCAGCTAGCCAAAAACATTCAGTACTTC

v_call: TRBV6-2/TRBV6-3
clone_size: -
d_call: TRBD1
j_call: TRBJ1-5
cdr3_aa: CASSFAQGAANQPQHF
cdr3_nt: TGTGCCAGCAGTTTCGCTCAGGGGGCTGCGAATCAGCCCCAGCATTTT

v_call: TRBV9
clone_size: -
d_call: -
j_call: TRBJ2-7
cdr3_aa: CASSVGGHSGDYEQYF
cdr3_nt: TGTGCCAGCAGCGTAGGGGGCCACTCGGGGGACTACGAGCAGTACTTC

v_call: TRBV13
clone_size: -
d_call: -
j_call: TRBJ1-1
cdr3_aa: CASSSYRENEAFF
cdr3_nt: TGTGCCAGCAGCTCCTACAGGGAAAATGAAGCTTTCTTT

v_call: TRBV11-2
clone_size: -
d_call: TRBD2
j_call: TRBJ2-7
cdr3_aa: CASSLGTSGRGGFYEQYF
cdr3_nt: TGTGCCAGCAGCTTAGGGACTAGCGGGAGGGGGGGATTTTACGAGCAGTACTTC

v_call: TRBV5-8
clone_size: -
d_call: -
j_call: TRBJ1-2
cdr3_aa: CASSLNTGRNLGGYTF
cdr3_nt: TGTGCCAGCAGCTTGAATACAGGGAGAAACCTGGGAGGCTACACCTTC

v_call: TRBV5-1
clone_size: -
d_call: -
j_call: TRBJ2-7
cdr3_aa: CASSLMVGGEQYF
cdr3_nt: TGCGCCAGCAGCTTGATGGTAGGGGGCGAGCAGTACTTC

v_call: TRBV30
clone_size: -
d_call: -
j_call: TRBJ2-7
cdr3_aa: CAWSGIGVYEQYF
cdr3_nt: TGTGCCTGGAGTGGTATAGGGGTTTACGAGCAGTACTTC

v_call: TRBV5-6
clone_size: few
d_call: TRBD1
j_call: TRBJ1-4
cdr3_aa: CASSPGQATNEKLFF
cdr3_nt: TGTGCCAGCAGCCCAGGACAGGCAACTAATGAAAAACTGTTTTTT

v_call: TRBV7-2
clone_size: -
d_call: TRBD2
j_call: TRBJ2-7
cdr3_aa: CASSPRTSGNLYEQYF
cdr3_nt: TGTGCCAGCAGCCCCCGGACTAGCGGGAATCTCTACGAGCAGTACTTC

v_call: TRBV24-1
clone_size: -
d_call: -
j_call: TRBJ2-7
cdr3_aa: CATARPGSYEQYF
cdr3_nt: TGTGCCACCGCCCGGCCAGGGTCCTACGAGCAGTACTTC

v_call: TRBV15
clone_size: once
d_call: TRBD1
j_call: TRBJ1-2
cdr3_aa: CATSRDKQGDGYTF
cdr3_nt: TGTGCCACCAGCAGAGACAAACAGGGGGATGGCTACACCTTC

v_call: TRBV4-2
clone_size: -
d_call: TRBD1
j_call: TRBJ2-7
cdr3_aa: CASSLYTDRGGGYEQYF
cdr3_nt: TGTGCCAGCAGCCTGTATACCGACAGGGGCGGCGGGTACGAGCAGTACTTC

v_call: TRBV24-1
clone_size: -
d_call: -
j_call: TRBJ1-5
cdr3_aa: CATSDPGYQPQHF
cdr3_nt: TGTGCCACCAGTGACCCAGGTTATCAGCCCCAGCATTTT

v_call: TRBV10-3
clone_size: -
d_call: TRBD2
j_call: TRBJ2-7
cdr3_aa: CAIGLAGGQYEQYF
cdr3_nt: TGTGCCATCGGACTAGCGGGGGGGCAATACGAGCAGTACTTC

v_call: TRBV29-1
clone_size: -
d_call: -
j_call: TRBJ2-7
cdr3_aa: CSVIVSDRGYEQYF
cdr3_nt: TGCAGCGTTATTGTGAGCGATAGAGGCTACGAGCAGTACTTC

v_call: TRBV5-1
clone_size: -
d_call: -
j_call: TRBJ2-2
cdr3_aa: CASSLARGTAGELFF
cdr3_nt: TGCGCCAGCAGCTTGGCCAGGGGCACCGCCGGGGAGCTGTTTTTT

v_call: TRBV5-8
clone_size: -
d_call: -
j_call: TRBJ1-5
cdr3_aa: CASSLRGYSNQPQHF
cdr3_nt: TGTGCCAGCAGCTTGAGGGGGTATAGCAATCAGCCCCAGCATTTT

v_call: TRBV27
clone_size: -
d_call: -
j_call: TRBJ2-5
cdr3_aa: CASSLLQGVSETQYF
cdr3_nt: TGTGCCAGCAGTTTATTACAGGGAGTGTCGGAGACCCAGTACTTC

v_call: TRBV3-1/TRBV3-2
clone_size: -
d_call: -
j_call: TRBJ2-1
cdr3_aa: CASSHNTGLGNEQFF
cdr3_nt: TGTGCCAGCAGCCACAATACGGGACTCGGGAATGAGCAGTTCTTC

v_call: TRBV2
clone_size: -
d_call: TRBD2
j_call: TRBJ2-3
cdr3_aa: CASSGLRGVRTDTQYF
cdr3_nt: TGTGCCAGCAGCGGGCTACGGGGGGTCCGCACAGATACGCAGTATTTT

v_call: TRBV5-6
clone_size: -
d_call: TRBD1
j_call: TRBJ2-7
cdr3_aa: CASSPRTGVRSYEQYF
cdr3_nt: TGTGCCAGCAGCCCCAGGACAGGTGTACGATCCTACGAGCAGTACTTC

v_call: TRBV5-1
clone_size: -
d_call: TRBD1
j_call: TRBJ1-2
cdr3_aa: CASSSGTGGYGYTF
cdr3_nt: TGCGCCAGCAGCTCCGGGACAGGGGGGTATGGCTACACCTTC

v_call: TRBV7-9
clone_size: -
d_call: -
j_call: TRBJ2-3
cdr3_aa: CASSLGGGSSTDTQYF
cdr3_nt: TGTGCCAGCAGCTTAGGGGGGGGCTCTAGCACAGATACGCAGTATTTT

v_call: TRBV29-1
clone_size: -
d_call: -
j_call: TRBJ1-2
cdr3_aa: CSVDSQGVGGYTF
cdr3_nt: TGCAGCGTTGATAGTCAGGGTGTTGGTGGCTACACCTTC

v_call: TRBV7-3
clone_size: -
d_call: -
j_call: TRBJ2-1
cdr3_aa: CASSLMEGSREQFF
cdr3_nt: TGTGCCAGCAGCTTAATGGAGGGATCTCGCGAGCAGTTCTTC

v_call: TRBV19
clone_size: -
d_call: -
j_call: TRBJ1-3
cdr3_aa: CASSLRGRNTIYF
cdr3_nt: TGTGCCAGTAGTCTCAGGGGCAGAAACACCATATATTTT

v_call: TRBV10-3
clone_size: -
d_call: -
j_call: TRBJ1-2
cdr3_aa: CAISEPGQSGYGYTF
cdr3_nt: TGTGCCATCAGTGAGCCGGGTCAATCGGGCTATGGCTACACCTTC

v_call: TRBV5-1
clone_size: -
d_call: -
j_call: TRBJ2-3
cdr3_aa: CASRKAESHADTQYF
cdr3_nt: TGCGCCAGTAGAAAAGCGGAAAGCCACGCAGATACGCAGTATTTT

v_call: TRBV11-2
clone_size: once
d_call: -
j_call: TRBJ1-2
cdr3_aa: CASSLVRGPGGYTF
cdr3_nt: TGTGCCAGCAGCTTAGTGCGGGGGCCGGGTGGCTACACCTTC

v_call: TRBV18
clone_size: -
d_call: -
j_call: TRBJ2-1
cdr3_aa: CASSYRVSSYNEQFF
cdr3_nt: TGTGCCAGCTCATACAGGGTGAGTTCCTACAATGAGCAGTTCTTC

v_call: TRBV4-1
clone_size: -
d_call: -
j_call: TRBJ2-1
cdr3_aa: CASSKTMEQFF
cdr3_nt: TGCGCCAGCAGCAAAACAATGGAGCAGTTCTTC

v_call: TRBV4-2
clone_size: -
d_call: TRBD1
j_call: TRBJ1-2
cdr3_aa: CASSQERGQFYGYTF
cdr3_nt: TGTGCCAGCAGCCAAGAGAGGGGACAGTTCTATGGCTACACCTTC

v_call: TRBV19
clone_size: -
d_call: -
j_call: TRBJ2-2
cdr3_aa: CASMGGRENTGELFF
cdr3_nt: TGTGCCAGTATGGGGGGGCGGGAGAACACCGGGGAGCTGTTTTTT

v_call: TRBV27
clone_size: -
d_call: -
j_call: TRBJ1-2
cdr3_aa: CASSLGGSPGGYTF
cdr3_nt: TGTGCCAGCAGTTTGGGCGGCTCCCCAGGGGGCTACACCTTC